The clone carrying this T cell receptor (beta chain) has a single count. This record comes from a study of T cell changes during pregnancy in multiple sclerosis. The CDR3 extends over 13 amino acids. Deletions cut 4 bases from V and 0 bases from J, with 6 bases between. Germline V CDR1 and CDR2: LNHNV, YYDKDF (reference sequence). Produced via immunoSEQ multiplex PCR; TCRdb's table is partial and in-frame only. The sample consists of 30,000 to 40,000 clones, 90% to 95% of them appearing once. The chain combines TRBV15 with TRBJ1-1; D may be TRBD1 (5 bases). The TCR originated in a female donor in good health, enrolled as a control in a pregnancy study. Sequences were derived from CD4+ T cells from peripheral blood mononuclear cells, sampled in the third trimester of pregnancy. The CDR3 DNA reads TGTGCCACCAGCAACAGGCTGAACACTGAAGCTTTCTTT. Its translation is CATSNRLNTEAFF.